The rows below give T cell receptor beta chains drawn from one sample of a study of cytomegalovirus exposure and HLA in healthy donors. The protocol was immunoSEQ multiplex PCR, while the TCRdb copy is restricted to in-frame clones and leaves out a portion. The repertoire holds a few hundred thousand clones, with 80% to 90% as singletons. Sequenced input: PBMCs. The source is a woman aged 18-29 years in good health and CMV-seronegative. The CDR3 runs from the conserved cysteine through the conserved F or W. The order of the fields is CDR3 protein, CDR3 DNA, clone size, D gene, V gene, J gene. The D gene is left open where the match is weak. Some rows mark clone size as missing; the rest say once, few, many or name a class of expanded clone.

cdr3_aa: CASSLTATLSYNEQFF; cdr3_nt: TGTGCCAGCAGCTTAACCGCTACGCTCTCCTACAATGAGCAGTTCTTC; clone_size: NA; d_call: NA; v_call: TRBV7-3; j_call: TRBJ2-1
cdr3_aa: CASSRQTSTGELFF; cdr3_nt: TGTGCCAGCAGCAGACAGACCTCCACCGGGGAGCTGTTTTTT; clone_size: few; d_call: NA; v_call: TRBV5-4; j_call: TRBJ2-2
cdr3_aa: CASSPLAGVVARETQYF; cdr3_nt: TGTGCCAGCAGTCCTTTAGCGGGGGTCGTCGCGAGAGAGACCCAGTACTTC; clone_size: NA; d_call: TRBD2; v_call: TRBV27; j_call: TRBJ2-5
cdr3_aa: CSAGQIYEQYF; cdr3_nt: TGCAGTGCCGGACAGATCTACGAGCAGTACTTC; clone_size: NA; d_call: NA; v_call: TRBV20-1; j_call: TRBJ2-7
cdr3_aa: CASTPEGRGRETQYF; cdr3_nt: TGCGCCAGCACCCCTGAGGGGAGGGGTCGGGAGACCCAGTACTTC; clone_size: NA; d_call: TRBD2; v_call: TRBV10-2; j_call: TRBJ2-5
cdr3_aa: CASSSIGLAGDEQYF; cdr3_nt: TGTGCCAGCAGCTCAATCGGACTAGCGGGGGACGAGCAGTACTTC; clone_size: NA; d_call: TRBD2; v_call: TRBV7-9; j_call: TRBJ2-7
cdr3_aa: CASSLQGQGADGYTF; cdr3_nt: TGCGCCAGCAGCCTCCAGGGACAGGGGGCGGATGGCTACACCTTC; clone_size: NA; d_call: TRBD1; v_call: TRBV5-1; j_call: TRBJ1-2
cdr3_aa: CASSYTEGYTEAFF; cdr3_nt: TGTGCCAGCAGTTACACGGAGGGGTACACTGAAGCTTTCTTT; clone_size: NA; d_call: NA; v_call: TRBV6-5; j_call: TRBJ1-1
cdr3_aa: CASRPRTTGGVRTQYF; cdr3_nt: TGTGCCAGCAGGCCCCGGACCACCGGGGGGGTCCGGACCCAGTACTTC; clone_size: NA; d_call: TRBD2; v_call: TRBV5-6; j_call: TRBJ2-5
cdr3_aa: CASSWREGGMNTEAFF; cdr3_nt: TGTGCCAGCAGCTGGAGGGAAGGGGGCATGAACACTGAAGCTTTCTTT; clone_size: NA; d_call: TRBD1; v_call: TRBV7-9; j_call: TRBJ1-1
cdr3_aa: CASSGASMDEQFF; cdr3_nt: TGCGCCAGCAGTGGTGCTAGCATGGATGAGCAGTTCTTC; clone_size: NA; d_call: NA; v_call: TRBV10-1; j_call: TRBJ2-1
cdr3_aa: CASGLGANNQPQHF; cdr3_nt: TGTGCTAGTGGTCTTGGAGCCAACAATCAGCCCCAGCATTTT; clone_size: NA; d_call: NA; v_call: TRBV12-5; j_call: TRBJ1-5
cdr3_aa: CASSYMGDGGEAFF; cdr3_nt: TGTGCCAGCAGTTATATGGGCGACGGGGGTGAAGCTTTCTTT; clone_size: NA; d_call: NA; v_call: TRBV6-6; j_call: TRBJ1-1
cdr3_aa: CASSLRTLAVEQYF; cdr3_nt: TGTGCCAGCAGCCTCCGCACGCTAGCGGTCGAGCAGTACTTC; clone_size: NA; d_call: TRBD2; v_call: TRBV7-2; j_call: TRBJ2-7
cdr3_aa: CASSPAGPGIPISTDTQYF; cdr3_nt: TGTGCCAGCTCACCAGCAGGGCCAGGGATCCCTATTAGCACAGATACGCAGTATTTT; clone_size: NA; d_call: NA; v_call: TRBV18; j_call: TRBJ2-3
cdr3_aa: CASSGDRNTEAFF; cdr3_nt: TGTGCCAGCAGTGGGGACAGAAACACTGAAGCTTTCTTT; clone_size: NA; d_call: TRBD1; v_call: TRBV2; j_call: TRBJ1-1
cdr3_aa: CASSGADTQQYF; cdr3_nt: TGTGCCAGCAGCGGGGCGGACACCCAGCAGTACTTC; clone_size: NA; d_call: NA; v_call: TRBV5-4; j_call: TRBJ2-7
cdr3_aa: CASTQGYGYTF; cdr3_nt: TGTGCCAGCACACAGGGGTATGGCTACACCTTC; clone_size: NA; d_call: TRBD1; v_call: TRBV25-1; j_call: TRBJ1-2
cdr3_aa: CASRLQGVDYEQYF; cdr3_nt: TGTGCCAGCAGGTTACAGGGTGTGGACTACGAGCAGTACTTC; clone_size: NA; d_call: NA; v_call: TRBV2; j_call: TRBJ2-7
cdr3_aa: CASSLRASGGIDTQYF; cdr3_nt: TGTGCCAGCAGCTTAAGGGCTAGCGGGGGGATAGATACGCAGTATTTT; clone_size: NA; d_call: TRBD2; v_call: TRBV7-3; j_call: TRBJ2-3
cdr3_aa: CASSQEKGTSYEQYF; cdr3_nt: TGTGCCAGCAGCCAAGAAAAAGGGACTAGCTACGAGCAGTACTTC; clone_size: NA; d_call: TRBD2; v_call: TRBV4-2; j_call: TRBJ2-7
cdr3_aa: CAWSGGGGVGEQYF; cdr3_nt: TGTGCCTGGAGTGGCGGAGGGGGGGTTGGCGAGCAGTACTTC; clone_size: once; d_call: NA; v_call: TRBV30; j_call: TRBJ2-7
cdr3_aa: CASSQDPAWDTQYF; cdr3_nt: TGCGCCAGCAGCCAAGATCCCGCGTGGGATACGCAGTATTTT; clone_size: once; d_call: NA; v_call: TRBV4-1; j_call: TRBJ2-3
cdr3_aa: CASSPPGTAVYEQYF; cdr3_nt: TGTGCCAGCAGCCCCCCTGGGACAGCCGTCTACGAGCAGTACTTC; clone_size: NA; d_call: TRBD1; v_call: TRBV5-6; j_call: TRBJ2-7
cdr3_aa: CASVHDSAYQPQHF; cdr3_nt: TGTGCCAGCGTCCACGACAGCGCCTATCAGCCCCAGCATTTT; clone_size: NA; d_call: NA; v_call: TRBV6-1; j_call: TRBJ1-5
cdr3_aa: CASSTAGGPWYEQFF; cdr3_nt: TGTGCCAGCAGTACGGCGGGGGGGCCTTGGTATGAGCAGTTCTTC; clone_size: NA; d_call: TRBD2; v_call: TRBV6-4; j_call: TRBJ2-1
cdr3_aa: CASSRGAGDYVNTEAFF; cdr3_nt: TGTGCCAGCAGCCGGGGTGCGGGGGATTATGTGAACACTGAAGCTTTCTTT; clone_size: NA; d_call: NA; v_call: TRBV7-9; j_call: TRBJ1-1
cdr3_aa: CASSLYSGQHYEQYF; cdr3_nt: TGCGCCAGCAGCCTCTATTCGGGACAGCACTACGAGCAGTACTTC; clone_size: NA; d_call: TRBD1; v_call: TRBV4-1; j_call: TRBJ2-7
cdr3_aa: CASSPGGVYGYTF; cdr3_nt: TGTGCCAGCAGCCCGGGGGGCGTTTATGGCTACACCTTC; clone_size: once; d_call: NA; v_call: TRBV19; j_call: TRBJ1-2
cdr3_aa: CASSNRGRVTDTGELFF; cdr3_nt: TGTGCCAGCAGTAACAGGGGGCGCGTTACGGACACCGGGGAGCTGTTTTTT; clone_size: NA; d_call: TRBD1; v_call: TRBV27; j_call: TRBJ2-2
cdr3_aa: CASSYASGRGDTQYF; cdr3_nt: TGTGCCAGCAGTTACGCTAGCGGGAGGGGAGATACGCAGTATTTT; clone_size: NA; d_call: TRBD2; v_call: TRBV6-5; j_call: TRBJ2-3
cdr3_aa: CASSETGAPSQPQHF; cdr3_nt: TGTGCCAGCAGCGAAACAGGGGCCCCCAGCCAGCCCCAGCATTTT; clone_size: NA; d_call: TRBD1; v_call: TRBV9; j_call: TRBJ1-5
cdr3_aa: CASSMNFYNEQFF; cdr3_nt: TGTGCCAGTAGTATGAACTTCTACAATGAGCAGTTCTTC; clone_size: once; d_call: NA; v_call: TRBV19; j_call: TRBJ2-1
cdr3_aa: CATSRSRTAGNTIYF; cdr3_nt: TGTGCCACCAGCAGATCACGGACAGCAGGAAACACCATATATTTT; clone_size: NA; d_call: NA; v_call: TRBV15; j_call: TRBJ1-3
cdr3_aa: CASSLVGQEYGYTF; cdr3_nt: TGTGCCAGCAGCTTGGTGGGACAGGAGTATGGCTACACCTTC; clone_size: once; d_call: TRBD1; v_call: TRBV5-6; j_call: TRBJ1-2
cdr3_aa: CASSVGIGQVEAFF; cdr3_nt: TGTGCCAGCAGCGTAGGGATAGGACAGGTTGAAGCTTTCTTT; clone_size: NA; d_call: TRBD1; v_call: TRBV9; j_call: TRBJ1-1
cdr3_aa: CATSLGQFVGELFF; cdr3_nt: TGTGCCACCTCCTTGGGGCAGTTCGTCGGGGAGCTGTTTTTT; clone_size: NA; d_call: NA; v_call: TRBV5-4; j_call: TRBJ2-2